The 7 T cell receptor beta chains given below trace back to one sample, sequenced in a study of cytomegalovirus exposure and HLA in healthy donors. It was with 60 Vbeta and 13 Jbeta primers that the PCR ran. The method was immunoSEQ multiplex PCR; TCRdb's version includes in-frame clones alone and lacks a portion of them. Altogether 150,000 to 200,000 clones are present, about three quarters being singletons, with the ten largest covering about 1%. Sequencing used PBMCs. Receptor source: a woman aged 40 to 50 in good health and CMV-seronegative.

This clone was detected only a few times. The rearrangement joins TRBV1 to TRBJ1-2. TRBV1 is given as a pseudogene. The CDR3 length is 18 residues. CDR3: CTSSQPREDFGQTGGYTF. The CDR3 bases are TGCACCAGCAGCCAACCTCGGGAGGACTTTGGACAGACAGGTGGCTACACCTTC.

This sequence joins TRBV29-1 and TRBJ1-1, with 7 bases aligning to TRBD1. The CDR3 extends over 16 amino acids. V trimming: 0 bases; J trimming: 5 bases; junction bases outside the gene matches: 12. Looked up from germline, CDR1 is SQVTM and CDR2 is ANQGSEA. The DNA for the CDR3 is TGCAGCGTTGAAGATCGGGTTGGCCCAGGGGGTACTGAAGCTTTCTTT. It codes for CSVEDRVGPGGTEAFF.

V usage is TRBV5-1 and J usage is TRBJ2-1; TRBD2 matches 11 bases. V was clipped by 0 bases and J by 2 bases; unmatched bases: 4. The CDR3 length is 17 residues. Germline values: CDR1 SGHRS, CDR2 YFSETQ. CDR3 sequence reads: CASSLVTSGTPYNEQFF. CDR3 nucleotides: TGCGCCAGCAGCTTGGTGACTAGCGGGACCCCCTACAATGAGCAGTTCTTC.

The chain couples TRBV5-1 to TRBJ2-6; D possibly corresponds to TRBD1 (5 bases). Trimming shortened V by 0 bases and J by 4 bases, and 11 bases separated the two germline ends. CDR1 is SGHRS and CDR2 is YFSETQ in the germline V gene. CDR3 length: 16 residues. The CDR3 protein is CASSLARGAGANVLTF. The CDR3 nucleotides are TGCGCCAGCAGCTTGGCTAGGGGTGCCGGGGCCAACGTCCTGACTTTC.

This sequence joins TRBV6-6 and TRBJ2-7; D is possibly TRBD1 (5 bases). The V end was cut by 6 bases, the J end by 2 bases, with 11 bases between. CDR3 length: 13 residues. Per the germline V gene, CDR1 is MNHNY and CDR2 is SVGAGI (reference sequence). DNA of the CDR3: TGTGCCAGCAGGTATGACAGACCCTACGAGCAGTACTTC. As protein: CASRYDRPYEQYF.

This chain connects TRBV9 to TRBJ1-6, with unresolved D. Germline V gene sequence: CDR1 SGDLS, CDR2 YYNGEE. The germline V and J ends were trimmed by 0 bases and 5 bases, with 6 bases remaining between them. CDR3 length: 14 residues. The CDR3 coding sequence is TGTGCCAGCAGCGTAGACGGTAATAATTCACCCCTCCACTTT. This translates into CASSVDGNNSPLHF.

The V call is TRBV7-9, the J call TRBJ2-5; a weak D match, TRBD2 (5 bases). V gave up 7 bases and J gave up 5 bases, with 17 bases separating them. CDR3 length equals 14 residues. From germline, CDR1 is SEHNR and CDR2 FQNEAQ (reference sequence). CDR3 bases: TGTGCCAGCAAGTCCGCGGAGGCCGGGGAGACCCAGTACTTC. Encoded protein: CASKSAEAGETQYF.